Listed below are T cell receptor beta chains from one sample, sequenced in a study of T cell responses to AZD1222 COVID-19 vaccine. Assay: immunoSEQ multiplex PCR; the TCRdb copy retains only in-frame clones and omits some. The sample has 110,000 or so clones, roughly nine tenths seen once; the top ten hold around 3%. The specimen comprised peripheral blood, sampled 28 days after the second AZD1222 dose. These receptors were collected from an adult who received the AZD1222 COVID-19 vaccine. CDR3s include the opening cysteine and the closing phenylalanine or tryptophan. The D gene is left open where the match is weak. Some rows have no size entry. The others give once, few or many, or a class for an expanded clone.

TRBJ2-7	TRBD1	-	TRBV7-2	CASKGQAYEQYF	TGTGCCAGCAAGGGACAGGCCTACGAGCAGTACTTC
TRBJ2-7	-	few	TRBV5-6	CASSFLPGQSSYEQYF	TGTGCCAGCAGCTTCCTACCGGGACAAAGCTCCTACGAGCAGTACTTC
TRBJ1-1	-	-	TRBV6-5	CASRRTLNTEAFF	TGTGCCAGCAGGCGGACATTGAACACTGAAGCTTTCTTT
TRBJ1-4	-	-	TRBV28	CASSSQQGPNEKLFF	TGTGCCAGCAGTTCTCAACAGGGCCCTAATGAAAAACTGTTTTTT
TRBJ1-2	-	-	TRBV5-6	CASSLWAGNGYTF	TGTGCCAGCAGCCTTTGGGCAGGGAATGGCTACACCTTC
TRBJ1-5	-	once	TRBV6-5	CASSYSNGGNQPQHF	TGTGCCAGCAGTTACTCGAACGGTGGCAATCAGCCCCAGCATTTT
TRBJ1-1	-	-	TRBV5-5	CASSSYSGSNTEAFF	TGTGCCAGCAGCTCATACTCGGGCTCGAACACTGAAGCTTTCTTT
TRBJ1-2	TRBD1	-	TRBV9	CASSVDGTAIYGYTF	TGTGCCAGCAGCGTAGACGGGACAGCCATCTATGGCTACACCTTC
TRBJ1-1	TRBD1	-	TRBV10-1	CASSEGQGTGF	TGCGCCAGCAGTGAGGGACAGGGGACGGGCTTT
TRBJ1-2	-	-	TRBV7-2	CASSPRQRGYTF	TGTGCCAGCAGCCCCCGTCAGAGGGGCTACACCTTC
TRBJ1-5	-	-	TRBV19	CASSISGSRKPQHF	TGTGCCAGTAGTATTAGCGGCAGCAGGAAGCCCCAGCATTTT
TRBJ2-1	-	once	TRBV27	CASSPTGRTVNEQFF	TGTGCCAGCAGTCCCACAGGGAGGACCGTGAATGAGCAGTTCTTC
TRBJ2-7	-	-	TRBV6-6	CASSSWGSYEQYF	TGTGCCAGCAGTTCTTGGGGCTCCTACGAGCAGTACTTC
TRBJ2-2	TRBD1	-	TRBV10-3	CAIRPGQGNTGELFF	TGTGCCATCAGGCCGGGACAGGGTAACACCGGGGAGCTGTTTTTT
TRBJ1-6	TRBD1	-	TRBV30	CAWGAGTGNSPLHF	TGTGCCTGGGGTGCCGGGACAGGGAATTCACCCCTCCACTTT
TRBJ1-2	TRBD1	many	TRBV15	CATSRGQTGRYGYTF	TGTGCCACCAGCAGAGGGCAGACAGGGAGGTATGGCTACACCTTC
TRBJ1-5	-	-	TRBV5-6	CASSQLGRGGGNQPQHF	TGTGCCAGCAGCCAGCTAGGTAGGGGAGGGGGCAATCAGCCCCAGCATTTT
TRBJ1-4	TRBD1	-	TRBV7-9	CASSPSGQGAREKLFF	TGTGCCAGCAGCCCGTCGGGACAGGGGGCGCGTGAAAAACTGTTTTTT
TRBJ1-5	-	-	TRBV4-1	CASSQGPGQTYSNQPQHF	TGCGCCAGCAGCCAAGGGCCAGGTCAGACGTATAGCAATCAGCCCCAGCATTTT
TRBJ1-3	-	-	TRBV30	CAWSVTGIGNTIYF	TGTGCCTGGAGTGTAACAGGGATTGGAAACACCATATATTTT
TRBJ1-2	-	medium-sized	TRBV9	CASSVGGYGYTF	TGTGCCAGCAGCGTAGGAGGGTATGGCTACACCTTC
TRBJ1-1	TRBD1	-	TRBV5-1	CASIPGTGRATEAFF	TGCGCCAGTATCCCAGGGACAGGCAGGGCCACTGAAGCTTTCTTT
TRBJ1-4	-	-	TRBV12-3/TRBV12-4	CASSLGEKLFF	TGTGCCAGCAGTTTAGGAGAAAAACTGTTTTTT
TRBJ1-4	-	-	TRBV5-1	CASSLGTVGTNEKLFF	TGCGCCAGCAGCTTGGGGACAGTGGGGACTAATGAAAAACTGTTTTTT
TRBJ1-2	TRBD1	medium-sized	TRBV7-9	CASSIRGTGWDYGYTF	TGTGCCAGCAGCATAAGAGGGACAGGGTGGGACTATGGCTACACCTTC
TRBJ1-6	-	-	TRBV6-6	CASNWGYNSPLHF	TGTGCCAGCAACTGGGGTTATAATTCACCCCTCCACTTT
TRBJ1-1	-	-	TRBV5-1	CASSLQMDTEAFF	TGCGCCAGCAGCCTACAGATGGACACTGAAGCTTTCTTT
TRBJ2-7	-	-	TRBV6-5	CASSGTTGSYEQYF	TGTGCCAGCAGCGGAACTACAGGATCCTACGAGCAGTACTTC
TRBJ1-4	-	-	TRBV4-3	CASSPRYGRGEKLFF	TGCGCCAGCAGCCCCCGTTACGGAAGGGGGGAAAAACTGTTTTTT
TRBJ2-5	TRBD1	-	TRBV30	CAWSTGSGGETQYF	TGTGCCTGGAGTACCGGGTCAGGGGGAGAGACCCAGTACTTC
TRBJ1-2	TRBD1	-	TRBV9	CASSVLDRAGYTF	TGTGCCAGCAGCGTCCTCGACAGGGCGGGCTACACCTTC
TRBJ2-7	TRBD2	-	TRBV3-1/TRBV3-2	CASSPSGGNYEQYF	TGTGCCAGCAGCCCGTCGGGGGGAAACTACGAGCAGTACTTC
TRBJ1-1	-	-	TRBV11-3	CASSLDRMGGAFF	TGTGCCAGCAGCTTAGATCGTATGGGAGGAGCTTTCTTT
TRBJ1-1	-	-	TRBV7-2	CASSLTPWGNAEAFF	TGTGCCAGCAGCTTAACCCCGTGGGGGAACGCTGAAGCTTTCTTT
TRBJ2-1	TRBD2	-	TRBV19	CASSILLAGGGVEQFF	TGTGCCAGTAGTATACTCCTAGCGGGGGGCGGGGTTGAGCAGTTCTTC
TRBJ1-2	TRBD1	-	TRBV5-6	CASSGTGGANYGYTF	TGTGCCAGCAGCGGAACAGGGGGTGCTAACTATGGCTACACCTTC
TRBJ1-4	TRBD1	-	TRBV6-6	CASSYVGQREKLFF	TGTGCCAGCAGTTACGTGGGACAGAGGGAAAAACTGTTTTTT
TRBJ1-4	-	-	TRBV2	CASRTGQHEKLFF	TGTGCCAGCAGAACAGGACAGCATGAAAAACTGTTTTTT
TRBJ2-7	TRBD2	-	TRBV9	CASSVLAGVGEQYF	TGTGCCAGCAGCGTATTAGCGGGGGTAGGCGAGCAGTACTTC
TRBJ1-4	-	-	TRBV19	CASSPDRDDNEKLFF	TGTGCCAGTAGTCCCGACCGGGATGATAATGAAAAACTGTTTTTT
TRBJ1-2	TRBD1	-	TRBV7-9	CASTQWQGESGYTF	TGTGCCAGCACCCAGTGGCAGGGGGAGTCCGGCTACACCTTC
TRBJ1-4	-	-	TRBV5-4	CASSSGPNNEKLFF	TGTGCCAGCAGCTCCGGGCCAAATAATGAAAAACTGTTTTTT
TRBJ2-7	TRBD1	-	TRBV7-9	CASSLSGTGVEQYF	TGTGCCAGCAGCTTATCCGGGACAGGGGTCGAGCAGTACTTC
TRBJ1-2	-	-	TRBV5-6	CASSSKTGAYGYTF	TGTGCCAGCAGCTCGAAGACAGGCGCCTATGGCTACACCTTC
TRBJ1-6	-	-	TRBV7-9	CASSLARVSPLHF	TGTGCCAGCAGCTTAGCAAGGGTTTCACCCCTCCACTTT
TRBJ2-3	-	-	TRBV10-2	CASSHTDTQYF	TGCGCCAGCAGTCACACAGATACGCAGTATTTT
TRBJ2-1	TRBD2	-	TRBV14	CASSLLARRNEQFF	TGTGCCAGCAGCCTACTAGCGCGGCGTAATGAGCAGTTCTTC
TRBJ1-2	TRBD1	-	TRBV18	CASSPTGTGGDYGYTF	TGTGCCAGCTCCCCAACCGGGACAGGGGGCGACTATGGCTACACCTTC
TRBJ1-5	TRBD1	-	TRBV4-2	CASSQEGTGLYSNQPQHF	TGTGCCAGCAGCCAAGAGGGGACAGGGCTGTATAGCAATCAGCCCCAGCATTTT
TRBJ1-1	TRBD1	-	TRBV7-9	CASSDRVSITEAFF	TGTGCCAGCAGCGACAGGGTTTCGATCACTGAAGCTTTCTTT
TRBJ1-6	-	-	TRBV11-2	CASSLGGTIAYNSPLHF	TGTGCCAGCAGCTTAGGGGGGACCATCGCCTATAATTCACCCCTCCACTTT
TRBJ1-2	-	few	TRBV5-1	CASSTAGELGYTF	TGCGCCAGCAGCACTGCAGGGGAACTTGGCTACACCTTC
TRBJ1-3	-	-	TRBV20-1	CSASALGGNRNTIYF	TGCAGTGCTAGTGCGTTAGGCGGTAACCGAAACACCATATATTTT